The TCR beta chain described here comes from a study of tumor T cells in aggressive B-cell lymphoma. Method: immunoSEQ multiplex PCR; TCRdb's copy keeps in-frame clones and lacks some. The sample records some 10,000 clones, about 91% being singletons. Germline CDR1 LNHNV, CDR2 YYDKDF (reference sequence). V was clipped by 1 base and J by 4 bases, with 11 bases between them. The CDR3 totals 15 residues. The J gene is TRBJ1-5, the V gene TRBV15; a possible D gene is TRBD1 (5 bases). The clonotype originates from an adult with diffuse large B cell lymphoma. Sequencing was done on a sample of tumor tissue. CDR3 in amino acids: CATSRVDGGNQPQHF. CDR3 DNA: TGTGCCACCAGCAGAGTAGACGGGGGAAATCAGCCCCAGCATTTT.